A single T cell receptor (beta chain) is shown here with its context. Antigen specificity is unknown. For every donor, one blood sample of roughly 2.6 ml was drawn. This record comes from a study of monozygotic twins with inflammatory bowel disease. Each sample's cDNA came from eight separate reactions. Each CDR3 protein gets one entry in TCRdb, which reprocessed the 5' RACE reads and gives no DNA. The sample has more than 100,000 distinct CDR3 sequences, and its top ten clones hold approximately 1.8%. In germline, CDR1 is SEHNR, CDR2 FQNEAQ (reference sequence). The length of the CDR3 is 13 residues. Study findings and constraints: Healthy co-twins, by inverse Simpson, had higher TCRbeta diversity than their siblings with IBD. Resolution of different T cell subtypes was not achieved.

The genes are TRBV7-9 and TRBJ1-5; there is no DNA to check the TCRdb D call of TRBD1. Sequencing was done on a sample of blood. The source of this sequence is a human donor with ulcerative colitis or Crohn's disease, or a healthy co-twin of an affected twin (not recorded which). CDR3 residues: CASSQGGVQPQHF. Full variable domain (missing parts from reference TRBV7-9 and TRBJ1-5): DTGVSQNPRHKITKRGQNVTFRCDPISEHNRLYWYRQTLGQGPEFLTYFQNEAQLEKSRLLSDRFSAERPKGSFSTLEIQRTEQGDSAMYLCASSQGGVQPQHFGDGTRLSIL.